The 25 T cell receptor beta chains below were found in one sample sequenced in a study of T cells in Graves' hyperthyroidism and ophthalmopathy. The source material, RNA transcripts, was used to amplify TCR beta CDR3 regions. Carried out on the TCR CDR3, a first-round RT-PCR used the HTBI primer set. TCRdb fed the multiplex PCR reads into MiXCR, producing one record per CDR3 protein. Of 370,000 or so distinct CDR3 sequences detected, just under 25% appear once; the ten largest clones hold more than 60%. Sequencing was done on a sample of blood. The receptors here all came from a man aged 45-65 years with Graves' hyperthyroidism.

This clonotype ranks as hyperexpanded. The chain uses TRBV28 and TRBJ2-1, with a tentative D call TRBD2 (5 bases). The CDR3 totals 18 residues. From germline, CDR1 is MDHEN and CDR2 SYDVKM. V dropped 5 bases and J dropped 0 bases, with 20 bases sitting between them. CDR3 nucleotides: TGTGCCAGCAGTCTCACTGTGACCCCGGGGAGCTCCTACAATGAGCAGTTCTTC. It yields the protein CASSLTVTPGSSYNEQFF.

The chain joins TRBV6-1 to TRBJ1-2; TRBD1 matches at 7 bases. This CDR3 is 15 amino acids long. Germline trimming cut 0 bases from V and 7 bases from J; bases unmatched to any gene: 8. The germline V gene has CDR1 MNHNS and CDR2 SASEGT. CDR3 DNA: TGTGCCAGCAGTGAAGCGCAGGGGGGGGCCGTTGGCTACACCTTC. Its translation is CASSEAQGGAVGYTF.

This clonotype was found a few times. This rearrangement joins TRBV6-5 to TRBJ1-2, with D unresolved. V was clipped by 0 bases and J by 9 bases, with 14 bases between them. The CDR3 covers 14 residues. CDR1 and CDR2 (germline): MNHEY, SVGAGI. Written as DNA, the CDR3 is TGTGCCAGCAGTTACTCGCTTAGGACCCTGAGCTACACCTTC. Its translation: CASSYSLRTLSYTF.

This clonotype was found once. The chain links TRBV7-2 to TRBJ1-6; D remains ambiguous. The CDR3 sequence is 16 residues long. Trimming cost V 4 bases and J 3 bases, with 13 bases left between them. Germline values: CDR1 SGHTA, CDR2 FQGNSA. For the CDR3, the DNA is TGTGCCAGCAGCTCCTTTCCGGGTCGCTATAATTCACCCCTCCACTTT. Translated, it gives CASSSFPGRYNSPLHF. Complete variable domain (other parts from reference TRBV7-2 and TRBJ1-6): GAGVSQSPSNKVTEKGKDVELRCDPISGHTALYWYRQSLGQGLEFLIYFQGNSAPDKSGLPSDRFSAERTGGSVSTLTIQRTQQEDSAVYLCASSSFPGRYNSPLHFGNGTRLTVT.

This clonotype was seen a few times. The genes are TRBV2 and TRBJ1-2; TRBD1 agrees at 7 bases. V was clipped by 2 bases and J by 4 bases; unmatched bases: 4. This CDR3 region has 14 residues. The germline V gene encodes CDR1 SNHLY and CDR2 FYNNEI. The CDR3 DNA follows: TGTGCCAGCAGTGAAAGAAACAGGGGCTATGGCTACACCTTC. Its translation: CASSERNRGYGYTF.

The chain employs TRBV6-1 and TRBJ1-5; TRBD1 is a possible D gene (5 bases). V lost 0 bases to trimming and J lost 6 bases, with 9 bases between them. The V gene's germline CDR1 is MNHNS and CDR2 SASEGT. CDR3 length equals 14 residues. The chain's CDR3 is CASSEAWDVQPQHF. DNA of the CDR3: TGTGCCAGCAGTGAAGCGTGGGACGTTCAGCCCCAGCATTTT.

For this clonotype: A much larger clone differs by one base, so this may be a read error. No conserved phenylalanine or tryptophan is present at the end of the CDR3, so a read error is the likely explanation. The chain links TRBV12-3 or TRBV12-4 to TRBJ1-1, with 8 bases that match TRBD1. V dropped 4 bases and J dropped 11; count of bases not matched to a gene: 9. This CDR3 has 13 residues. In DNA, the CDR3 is TGTGCCAGCAGTTCAAGGACAGGGCTTAAGGCTTTCCTT. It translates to CASSSRTGLKAFL.

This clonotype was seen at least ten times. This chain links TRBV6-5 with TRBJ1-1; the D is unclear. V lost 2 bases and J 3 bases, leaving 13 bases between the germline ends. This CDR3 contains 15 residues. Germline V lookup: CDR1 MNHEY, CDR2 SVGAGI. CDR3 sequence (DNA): TGTGCCAGCAGTTACAGTGGGGATGGGTACACTGAAGCTTTCTTT. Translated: CASSYSGDGYTEAFF.

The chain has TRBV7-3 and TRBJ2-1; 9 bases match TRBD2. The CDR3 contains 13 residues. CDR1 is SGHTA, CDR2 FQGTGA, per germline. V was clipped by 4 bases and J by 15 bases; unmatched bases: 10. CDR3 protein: CASSSALAGPMFF. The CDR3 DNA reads TGTGCCAGCAGCTCAGCTCTAGCGGGGCCTATGTTCTTC.

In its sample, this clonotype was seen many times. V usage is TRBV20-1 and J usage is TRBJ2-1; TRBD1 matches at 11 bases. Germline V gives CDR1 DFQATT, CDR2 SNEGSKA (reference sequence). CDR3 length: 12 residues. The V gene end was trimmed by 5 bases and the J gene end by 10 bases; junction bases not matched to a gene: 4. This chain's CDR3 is CSAWTGGVEQFF. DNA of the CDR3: TGCAGTGCTTGGACAGGGGGCGTCGAGCAGTTCTTC.

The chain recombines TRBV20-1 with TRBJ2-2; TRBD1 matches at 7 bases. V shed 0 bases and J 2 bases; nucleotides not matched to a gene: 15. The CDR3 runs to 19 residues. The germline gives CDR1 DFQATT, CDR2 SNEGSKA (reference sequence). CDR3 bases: TGCAGTGCTAGAGATCCAGGTCGATCCGGGACAGTCAACACCGGGGAGCTGTTTTTT. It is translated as CSARDPGRSGTVNTGELFF.

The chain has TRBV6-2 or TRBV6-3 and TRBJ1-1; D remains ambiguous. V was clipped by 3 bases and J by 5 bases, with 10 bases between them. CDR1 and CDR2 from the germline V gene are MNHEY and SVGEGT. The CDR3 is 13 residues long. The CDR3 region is CASSYAVGTEAFF. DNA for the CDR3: TGTGCCAGCAGTTATGCGGTGGGAACTGAAGCTTTCTTT.

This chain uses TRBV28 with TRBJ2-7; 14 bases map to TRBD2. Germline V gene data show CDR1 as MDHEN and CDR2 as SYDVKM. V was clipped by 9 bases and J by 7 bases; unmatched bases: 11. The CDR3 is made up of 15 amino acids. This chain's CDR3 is CASMTSGRAAGEQYF. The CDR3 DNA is TGTGCCAGTATGACTAGCGGGAGGGCCGCTGGTGAGCAGTACTTC.

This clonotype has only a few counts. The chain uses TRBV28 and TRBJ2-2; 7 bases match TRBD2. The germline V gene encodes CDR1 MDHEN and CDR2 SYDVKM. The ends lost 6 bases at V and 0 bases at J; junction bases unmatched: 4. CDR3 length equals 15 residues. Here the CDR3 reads CASRPGLANTGELFF. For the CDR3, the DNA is TGTGCCAGCAGACCTGGACTAGCGAACACCGGGGAGCTGTTTTTT. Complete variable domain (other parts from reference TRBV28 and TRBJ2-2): DVKVTQSSRYLVKRTGEKVFLECVQDMDHENMFWYRQDPGLGLRLIYFSYDVKMKEKGDIPEGYSVSREKKERFSLILESASTNQTSMYLCASRPGLANTGELFFGEGSRLTVL.

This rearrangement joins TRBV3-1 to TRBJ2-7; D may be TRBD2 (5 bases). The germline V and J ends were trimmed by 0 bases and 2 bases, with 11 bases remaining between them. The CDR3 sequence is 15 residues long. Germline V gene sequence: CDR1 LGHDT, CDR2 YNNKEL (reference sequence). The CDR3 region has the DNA TGTGCCAGCAGCCAAGATCAAGCGGCTCCCTACGAGCAGTACTTC. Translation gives CASSQDQAAPYEQYF.

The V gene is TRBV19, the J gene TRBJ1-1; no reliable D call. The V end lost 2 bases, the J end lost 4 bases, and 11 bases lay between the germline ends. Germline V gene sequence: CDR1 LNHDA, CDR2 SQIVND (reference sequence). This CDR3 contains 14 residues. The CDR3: CASSIISKGTEAFF. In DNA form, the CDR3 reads TGTGCCAGTAGTATAATTAGTAAGGGCACTGAAGCTTTCTTT.

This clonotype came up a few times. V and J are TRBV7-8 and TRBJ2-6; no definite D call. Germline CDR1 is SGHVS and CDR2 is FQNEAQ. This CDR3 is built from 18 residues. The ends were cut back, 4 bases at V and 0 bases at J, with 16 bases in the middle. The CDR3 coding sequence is TGTGCCAGCAGCTCAGCGCGGAAGGAAATCTCTGGGGCCAACGTCCTGACTTTC. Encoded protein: CASSSARKEISGANVLTF.

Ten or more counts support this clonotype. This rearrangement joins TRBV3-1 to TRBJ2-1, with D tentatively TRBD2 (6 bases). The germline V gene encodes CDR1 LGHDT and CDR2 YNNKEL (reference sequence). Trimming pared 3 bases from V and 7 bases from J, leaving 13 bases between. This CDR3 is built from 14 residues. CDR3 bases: TGTGCCAGCAGCCATACGGGGGAAAGTAATGAGCAGTTCTTC. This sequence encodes CASSHTGESNEQFF.

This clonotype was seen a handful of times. CDR3 sequence reads: CASSASSGRVSGELFF. CDR3 coding DNA: TGTGCCAGCAGTGCCTCTAGCGGGAGGGTCTCCGGGGAGCTGTTTTTT. The gene calls are TRBV6-1 and TRBJ2-2; 12 bases fit TRBD2. Germline trimming cut 4 bases from V and 6 bases from J; bases unmatched to any gene: 6. CDR1 is MNHNS and CDR2 is SASEGT in the germline V gene. The CDR3 spans 16 residues.

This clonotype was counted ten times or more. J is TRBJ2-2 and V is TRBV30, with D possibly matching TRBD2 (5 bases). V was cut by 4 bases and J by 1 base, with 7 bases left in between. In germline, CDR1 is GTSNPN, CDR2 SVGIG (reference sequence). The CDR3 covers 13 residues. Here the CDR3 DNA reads TGTGCCTGGAACGGGGTGAACACCGGGGAGCTGTTTTTT. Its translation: CAWNGVNTGELFF. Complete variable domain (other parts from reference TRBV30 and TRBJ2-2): SQTIHQWPATLVQPVGSPLSLECTVEGTSNPNLYWYRQAAGRGLQLLFYSVGIGQISSEVPQNLSASRPQDRQFILSSKKLLLSDSGFYLCAWNGVNTGELFFGEGSRLTVL.

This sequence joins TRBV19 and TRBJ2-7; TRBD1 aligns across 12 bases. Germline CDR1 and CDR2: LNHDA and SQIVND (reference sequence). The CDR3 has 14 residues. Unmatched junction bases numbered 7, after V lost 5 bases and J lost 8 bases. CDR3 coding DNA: TGTGCCAGTAGTCCTACCGGGACAGGGGGCAAGCAGTACTTC. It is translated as CASSPTGTGGKQYF.

CDR3 residues: CASSSGTSGPDTQYF. In nucleotides, the CDR3 is TGCGCCAGCAGCTCAGGGACTAGCGGGCCAGATACGCAGTATTTT. This chain links TRBV5-1 with TRBJ2-3; 12 bases map to TRBD2. Germline V gene lookup returns CDR1 SGHRS and CDR2 YFSETQ. The J segment lost 4 bases and the V segment lost 3 bases, leaving 3 bases of the junction unmatched. The CDR3 sequence is 15 residues long.

CDR3 in amino acids: CSSTSGRNEQFF. For the CDR3, the DNA is TGCAGTTCTACTAGCGGGAGAAATGAGCAGTTCTTC. The rearrangement links TRBV20-1 to TRBJ2-1; the match to TRBD2 covers 11 bases. The germline CDR1 and CDR2 sequences are DFQATT and SNEGSKA (reference sequence). The V and J ends lost 8 bases and 7 bases, in that order; junction bases with no gene match: 4. The CDR3 sequence is 12 residues long.

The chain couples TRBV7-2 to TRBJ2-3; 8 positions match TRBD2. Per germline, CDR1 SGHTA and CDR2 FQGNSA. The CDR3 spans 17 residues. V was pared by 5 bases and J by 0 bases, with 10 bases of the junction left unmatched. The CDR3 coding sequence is TGTGCCAGCAGCCAAAGCCCGGCTAGCGGGAGCACAGATACGCAGTATTTT. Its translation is CASSQSPASGSTDTQYF.

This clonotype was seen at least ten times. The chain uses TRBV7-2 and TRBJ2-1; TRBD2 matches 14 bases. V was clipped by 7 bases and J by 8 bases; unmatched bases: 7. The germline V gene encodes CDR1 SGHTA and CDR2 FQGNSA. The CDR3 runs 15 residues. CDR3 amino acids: CASTFRTSGGHEQFF. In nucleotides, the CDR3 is TGTGCCAGCACGTTCAGGACTAGCGGGGGGCATGAGCAGTTCTTC. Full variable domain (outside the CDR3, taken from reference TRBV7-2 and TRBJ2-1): GAGVSQSPSNKVTEKGKDVELRCDPISGHTALYWYRQSLGQGLEFLIYFQGNSAPDKSGLPSDRFSAERTGGSVSTLTIQRTQQEDSAVYLCASTFRTSGGHEQFFGPGTRLTVL.